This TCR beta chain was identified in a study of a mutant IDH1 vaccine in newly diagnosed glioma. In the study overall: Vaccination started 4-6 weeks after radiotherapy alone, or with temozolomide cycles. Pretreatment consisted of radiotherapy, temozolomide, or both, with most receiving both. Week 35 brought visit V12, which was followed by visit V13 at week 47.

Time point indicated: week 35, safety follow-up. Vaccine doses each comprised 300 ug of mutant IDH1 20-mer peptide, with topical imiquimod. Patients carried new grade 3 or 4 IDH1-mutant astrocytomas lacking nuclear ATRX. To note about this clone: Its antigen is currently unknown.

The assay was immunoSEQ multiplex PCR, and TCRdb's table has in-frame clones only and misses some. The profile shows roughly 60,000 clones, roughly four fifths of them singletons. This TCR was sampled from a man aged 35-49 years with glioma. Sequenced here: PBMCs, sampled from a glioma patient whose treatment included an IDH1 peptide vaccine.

The CDR3 loop reads CASSYAGRDNEQFF. The CDR3 coding sequence is TGTGCCAGCAGTTACGCAGGGAGGGACAATGAGCAGTTCTTC. This chain links TRBV6-6 with TRBJ2-1; 7 positions agree with TRBD2. The trim removed 2 bases at V and 5 bases at J, leaving 3 bases unmatched. CDR1 MNHNY and CDR2 SVGAGI come from the germline V gene (reference sequence). This CDR3 has 14 residues.